The 8 T cell receptor beta chains listed next were all sequenced from one sample in a study of regulatory T cells in long-lasting Graves disease. Stated time point: persistent/refractory GD, antithyroid drugs over 5 years with positive TRAb. PBMC-extracted RNA yielded the TCR library. Arm-PCR of CDR3 regions and iRepertoire HTBI primers were the basis on which TCR beta libraries were built. TCRdb re-analysed the multiplex PCR reads in MiXCR, keeping a single row per CDR3 protein. The sample consists of some 450,000 distinct CDR3 sequences, less than 25% of them appearing once. This material consisted of peripheral blood mononuclear cells (PBMCs), taken when the disease was refractory, from a patient treated with antithyroid drugs. The receptors were gathered from a female donor with Graves disease.

This clonotype was picked up many times. The chain employs TRBV15 and TRBJ2-7, with D perhaps matching TRBD2 (6 bases). CDR1 and CDR2 from the germline V gene are LNHNV and YYDKDF (reference sequence). The ends were cut back, 5 bases at V and 2 bases at J, with 16 bases in the middle. This CDR3 has 15 residues. The CDR3 is CATSVLWGGTYEQYF. The CDR3, as DNA: TGTGCCACCAGCGTTTTGTGGGGAGGAACCTACGAGCAGTACTTC.

For this clonotype: The junction departs from the called germline gene at one end, perhaps through a read error. This chain joins TRBV4-1 and TRBJ2-7; D unresolved. The CDR3 totals 16 residues. CDR1 is MGHRA, CDR2 YSYEKL, per germline. The CDR3 loop is CASSQEDTTYSYEQYF. CDR3 in DNA: TGCGCCAGCAGTCAAGAGGATACAACCTACTCCTACGAGCAGTACTTC.

The chain couples TRBV19 to TRBJ2-7; either TRBD1 or TRBD2 may supply D (6 bases each). Trimming shortened V by 8 bases and J by 3 bases, and 17 bases separated the two germline ends. The CDR3 spans 14 residues. Germline V gives CDR1 LNHDA, CDR2 SQIVND (reference sequence). CDR3 DNA: TGTGCCAGTTCTCGGGGGCTCTTAGACTACGAGCAGTACTTC. Amino acid sequence: CASSRGLLDYEQYF.

This clonotype has a handful of counts. The chain links TRBV27 to TRBJ1-1; tentatively, D is TRBD1 (5 bases). Trimming shortened V by 4 bases and J by 1 base, and 10 bases separated the two germline ends. The length of the CDR3 is 14 residues. In germline, CDR1 is MNHEY, CDR2 SMNVEV (reference sequence). This CDR3 is CASSSPGTNTEAFF. As DNA, the CDR3 is TGTGCCAGCAGTTCACCTGGGACGAACACTGAAGCTTTCTTT.

The chain carries TRBV5-6 and TRBJ2-7, with 11 nucleotides matching TRBD2. The CDR3 has 15 residues. Germline values: CDR1 SGHDT, CDR2 YYEEEE. V dropped 4 bases and J dropped 1; count of bases not matched to a gene: 4. As DNA, the CDR3 is TGTGCCAGCAGCGACGGACTAGCGGGTTCCTACGAGCAGTACTTC. This translates into CASSDGLAGSYEQYF. Using reference TRBV5-6 and TRBJ2-7 for the parts outside the CDR3, the full variable domain is DAGVTQSPTHLIKTRGQQVTLRCSPKSGHDTVSWYQQALGQGPQFIFQYYEEEERQRGNFPDRFSGHQFPNYSSELNVNALLLGDSALYLCASSDGLAGSYEQYFGPGTRLTVT.

There are a few counts of this clonotype. V usage is TRBV20-1 and J usage is TRBJ1-5; 10 bases align to TRBD1. V was clipped by 5 bases and J by 2 bases; unmatched bases: 3. The CDR3 loop spans 14 amino acids. CDR1 is DFQATT and CDR2 is SNEGSKA in the germline V gene (reference sequence). In nucleotides, the CDR3 is TGCAGTGCTGGGACAGGGGTGGGCAATCAGCCCCAGCATTTT. It specifies CSAGTGVGNQPQHF.

The sample holds many counts of this clonotype. The chain couples TRBV7-2 to TRBJ2-7, with D perhaps matching TRBD1 or TRBD2 (5 bases each). Germline V lookup: CDR1 SGHTA, CDR2 FQGNSA. Trimming left V 5 bases short and J 3 bases short, with 14 bases between. The CDR3 has 14 residues. Written as DNA, the CDR3 is TGTGCCAGCAGCCCGATGGGACGCGGCTACGAGCAGTACTTC. Translated: CASSPMGRGYEQYF.

The chain is built from TRBV20-1 and TRBJ2-4; weak D call: TRBD2 (5 bases). CDR1 is DFQATT and CDR2 is SNEGSKA in the germline V gene (reference sequence). This CDR3 is 14 amino acids long. Trimming took 0 bases from V and 7 from J, leaving 13 bases between them. CDR3 sequence: CSARDRGPGNIQYF. The CDR3 DNA reads TGCAGTGCTAGAGATCGTGGGCCGGGGAACATTCAGTACTTC.